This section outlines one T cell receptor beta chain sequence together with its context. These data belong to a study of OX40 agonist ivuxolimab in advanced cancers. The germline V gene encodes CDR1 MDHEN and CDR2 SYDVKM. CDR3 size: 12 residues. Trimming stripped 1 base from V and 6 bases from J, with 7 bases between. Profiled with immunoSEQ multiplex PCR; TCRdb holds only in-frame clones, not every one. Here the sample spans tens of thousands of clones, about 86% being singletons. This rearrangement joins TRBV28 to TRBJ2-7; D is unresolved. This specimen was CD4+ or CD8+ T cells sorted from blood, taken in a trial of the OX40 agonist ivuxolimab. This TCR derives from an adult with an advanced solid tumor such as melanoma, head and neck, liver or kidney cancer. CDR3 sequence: CASSLSLAEQYF. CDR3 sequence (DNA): TGTGCCAGCAGTTTATCCCTGGCCGAGCAGTACTTC. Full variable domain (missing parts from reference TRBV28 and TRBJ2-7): DVKVTQSSRYLVKRTGEKVFLECVQDMDHENMFWYRQDPGLGLRLIYFSYDVKMKEKGDIPEGYSVSREKKERFSLILESASTNQTSMYLCASSLSLAEQYFGPGTRLTVT.